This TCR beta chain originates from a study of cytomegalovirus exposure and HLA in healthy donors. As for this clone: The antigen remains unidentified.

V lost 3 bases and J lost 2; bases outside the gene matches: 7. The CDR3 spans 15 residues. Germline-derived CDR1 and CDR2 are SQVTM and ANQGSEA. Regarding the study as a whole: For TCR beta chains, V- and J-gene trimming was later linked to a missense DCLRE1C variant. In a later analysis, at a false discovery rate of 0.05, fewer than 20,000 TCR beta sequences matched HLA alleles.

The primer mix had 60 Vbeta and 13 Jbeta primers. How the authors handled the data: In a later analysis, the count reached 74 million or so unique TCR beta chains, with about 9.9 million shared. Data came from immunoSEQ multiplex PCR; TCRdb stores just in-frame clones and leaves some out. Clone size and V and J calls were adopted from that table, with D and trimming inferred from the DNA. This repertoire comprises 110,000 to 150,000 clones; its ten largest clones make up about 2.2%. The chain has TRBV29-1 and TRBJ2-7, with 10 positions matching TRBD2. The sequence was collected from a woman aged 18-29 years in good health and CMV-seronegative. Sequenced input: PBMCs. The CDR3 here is CSVDRTSGTPYEQYF. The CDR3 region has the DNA TGCAGCGTTGATAGGACTAGCGGAACGCCCTACGAGCAGTACTTC.